Sequencing of this T cell receptor (beta chain) was carried out in a study of blood T cell repertoires in COVID-19. Study context: PBMCs, B-cell-depleted T cells, or T cells provided the cDNA or gDNA that made up the material.

Original processing notes: Nucleated cell number was recorded as an estimate derived from reference gene primer amplification. Sequencing used immunoSEQ multiplex PCR; TCRdb keeps in-frame clones, though not all of them. The V and J calls and clone size are taken from that table; D and trimming were inferred from the DNA. Of 120,000 or so clones detected, 81% appear once; the ten largest clones hold about 4%. In germline, CDR1 is MRHNA, CDR2 SNTAGT. The V gene end was trimmed by 2 bases and the J gene end by 4 bases; junction bases not matched to a gene: 14. This CDR3 is built from 18 residues. This clone appeared once.

The origin of this receptor is a woman between 50 and 59 years old with acute or convalescent COVID-19. This chain joins TRBV6-4 and TRBJ2-3, with 8 positions matching TRBD2. The sample comprised peripheral blood. CDR3 nucleotides: TGTGCCAGCAGTGACGGGACGGGAGGGCCTGGTAGCGCAGATACGCAGTATTTT. Its translation is CASSDGTGGPGSADTQYF.